The table lists the clone carrying this TCR beta chain with a few counts. Its target is not known. The sample originates from a study of response to subunit inactivated influenza vaccine. Whole-study results and caveats: The authors offered the suggestion that each seasonal influenza vaccination recruits few new T cells.

TCRdb redid the calling of the RT-PCR reads with MiXCR, one entry per CDR3 protein. Seen here are approximately 520,000 distinct CDR3 sequences, 16% observed once, and the top ten hold over 2.5%. The germline V gene encodes CDR1 SGHRS and CDR2 YFSETQ. CDR3 length: 17 amino acids. V lost 0 bases to trimming and J lost 0 bases; unmatched junction nucleotides: 5. Sample: CD4+ T cells sorted from PBMCs, taken approximately 25 months after vaccination. This TCR derives from a man aged 45 to 75 who received an inactivated influenza vaccine. The chain recombines TRBV5-1 with TRBJ1-4; 7 bases fit TRBD1. The CDR3 region is CASSLGATGATNEKLFF. In DNA, the CDR3 is TGCGCCAGCAGCTTGGGCGCCACAGGGGCAACTAATGAAAAACTGTTTTTT.